The 7 T cell receptor beta chains reported below all come from one sample, sequenced in a study of patients and donors after allogeneic stem cell transplantation. Via MiXCR, TCRdb re-called the RT-PCR reads, giving one row per CDR3 protein. This table has about a million distinct CDR3 sequences, around 17% appearing once. Sequencing input: blood, either unsorted or a sorted T cell fraction (not recorded which). All receptors derive from a human donor who was either an allogeneic HSCT recipient or a stem cell or donor lymphocyte infusion donor (not recorded which). It is not recorded whose cells these are; they may come from a transplant donor.

V is TRBV12-3 or TRBV12-4 and J is TRBJ1-1, with 7 bases identical to TRBD1. The CDR3 loop spans 13 amino acids. V was pared by 7 bases and J by 4 bases, with 6 bases of the junction left unmatched. The CDR3 nucleotides read TGTGCCAGCATCCAGGGGGAACCCACTGAAGCTTTCTTT. It encodes CASIQGEPTEAFF.

This chain joins TRBV5-1 and TRBJ1-3; D is uncertain. Trimming shortened V by 6 bases and J by 0 bases, and 13 bases separated the two germline ends. Germline V gene lookup returns CDR1 SGHRS and CDR2 YFSETQ. The CDR3 runs 15 residues. The CDR3 region is CASKTGMSSGNTIYF. DNA for the CDR3: TGCGCCAGCAAGACGGGGATGAGCTCTGGAAACACCATATATTTT.

The genes are TRBV12-3 or TRBV12-4 and TRBJ1-1; D is possibly TRBD1 (5 bases). The V gene lost 7 bases and the J gene lost 8 bases, with 14 bases spanning the gap. This CDR3 is built from 12 residues. CDR3 in amino acids: CASTRDALEAFF. In DNA form, the CDR3 reads TGTGCCAGCACACGGGACGCCTTAGAAGCTTTCTTT.

In this sample, this clonotype turned up a few times. The chain has TRBV20-1 and TRBJ2-3; D possibly corresponds to TRBD2 (6 bases). Germline assignment: CDR1 DFQATT and CDR2 SNEGSKA (reference sequence). Trimming shortened V by 2 bases and J by 4 bases, and 22 bases separated the two germline ends. This CDR3 has 17 amino acids. CDR3 bases: TGCAGTGCTAGACCTCCGGGAGAAGGGTATCTTTCAGATACGCAGTATTTT. Protein: CSARPPGEGYLSDTQYF.

Many counts were recorded for this clonotype. V and J are TRBV29-1 and TRBJ2-5; D call uncertain. With 4 bases removed from V and 7 bases from J, the gap between germline ends came to 10 bases. CDR3 length: 11 amino acids. CDR1 and CDR2 from the germline V gene are SQVTM and ANQGSEA. Written as DNA, the CDR3 is TGCAGCGTTGGGGAACCTAGGACCCAGTACTTC. Residues: CSVGEPRTQYF.

The chain carries TRBV29-1 and TRBJ2-7, with 10 bases that match TRBD1. With 6 bases clipped from V and 2 bases from J, the junction kept 10 bases outside the gene matches. This CDR3 is built from 15 residues. Germline assignment: CDR1 SQVTM and CDR2 ANQGSEA. For the CDR3, the DNA is TGCAGCGTCGCAGGGACAGGGGCATCCACCTACGAGCAGTACTTC. Residues: CSVAGTGASTYEQYF.

CDR3 nucleotides: TGTGCCAGCAGTTATGGGCAGTCAGGGGGCCCATACGAGCAGTACTTC. Its protein is CASSYGQSGGPYEQYF. The chain couples TRBV6-5 to TRBJ2-7, with 8 bases aligning to TRBD1. The CDR3 has 16 amino acids. V was pared by 3 bases and J by 4 bases, with 11 bases of the junction left unmatched. CDR1 and CDR2 (germline): MNHEY, SVGAGI.